The 4 T cell receptor beta chains presented below share a single source sample, sequenced in a study of blood T cell repertoires in COVID-19. Profiled with immunoSEQ multiplex PCR; TCRdb holds only in-frame clones, not every one. The sample lists about 150,000 clones; nearly 80% were seen once. Sequenced material: peripheral blood. The receptors derive from a woman of 80 years or more with acute or convalescent COVID-19.

The chain recombines TRBV4-1 with TRBJ1-2, with 10 bases matching TRBD1. Germline V gene lookup returns CDR1 MGHRA and CDR2 YSYEKL. Unmatched junction bases numbered 4, after V lost 1 base and J lost 8 bases. This CDR3 has 14 residues. CDR3 region: CASSQGQGADGYTF. CDR3 sequence (DNA): TGCGCCAGCAGCCAAGGACAGGGGGCGGACGGCTACACCTTC.

The V gene is TRBV19, the J gene TRBJ1-1; D remains ambiguous. The CDR3 is 12 residues long. V was trimmed by 5 bases and J by 2 bases, leaving 6 bases between them. Germline values: CDR1 LNHDA, CDR2 SQIVND (reference sequence). The CDR3 loop is CASSEKNTEAFF. The CDR3, as DNA: TGTGCCAGTAGTGAGAAAAACACTGAAGCTTTCTTT.

The chain links TRBV23-1 to TRBJ1-2; possibly TRBD1 for D (5 bases). TRBV23-1 is an ORF, and what it does is uncertain. The CDR3 totals 16 residues. The V end lost 0 bases, the J end lost 4 bases, and 15 bases lay between the germline ends. CDR3 in DNA: TGCGCCAGCAGTCAATCCGCAGGGTGGGAGGTCTATGGCTACACCTTC. Translated: CASSQSAGWEVYGYTF.

The CDR3 DNA sequence: TGTGCCAGCAGTGAATGGTGGGAGGGGAAAGGTGAAGCTTTCTTT. As protein: CASSEWWEGKGEAFF. The chain joins TRBV6-1 to TRBJ1-1; maybe TRBD1 (5 bases). V was cut by 2 bases and J by 7 bases, with 17 bases left in between. The CDR3 has 15 amino acids. Germline V gives CDR1 MNHNS, CDR2 SASEGT.